The clone carrying this TCR beta chain was picked up one time. The data were taken from a study of blood T cells in healthy people across ages. In germline, CDR1 is SGHVS, CDR2 FQNEAQ. This CDR3 comprises 15 residues. V gave up 4 bases and J gave up 3 bases; unmatched junction bases: 6. For the second PCR, which ran for about 6 to 12 cycles, a sample-barcoded 5' primer and a J-beta primer mix were used. Via MiXCR, TCRdb re-called the 5' RACE reads, giving one row per CDR3 protein. The table has about a million distinct CDR3 sequences, approximately 50% seen once. The V gene is TRBV7-8, the J gene TRBJ1-5; 7 bases map to TRBD1. The TCR sequence derives from an older woman in good health. The specimen sequenced was blood. Written as DNA, the CDR3 is TGTGCCAGCAGCTCACGGACAGGACACAATCAGCCCCAGCATTTT. It yields the protein CASSSRTGHNQPQHF.